The 29 T cell receptor beta chains presented below share a single source sample, sequenced in a study of cytomegalovirus exposure and HLA in healthy donors. PCR amplification relied on 60 Vbeta primers (plus 13 Jbeta primers). Clones were sequenced by immunoSEQ multiplex PCR, and TCRdb holds only the in-frame ones, with some missing. The sample carries around 180,000 clones, roughly 87% recorded once. Sequencing was performed on PBMCs. The receptor set was obtained from a girl less than two years old in good health and CMV-seronegative.

This chain connects TRBV7-6 to TRBJ2-1, with TRBD2 identical over 9 bases. This CDR3 spans 17 amino acids. V lost 0 bases, J lost 0 bases, and 3 bases stayed unmatched. Germline CDR1 and CDR2: SGHVS and FNYEAQ. The CDR3 DNA is TGTGCCAGCAGCTTAGCGACTAGCGGTAGCTCCTACAATGAGCAGTTCTTC. Translating it yields CASSLATSGSSYNEQFF.

This clone was counted once. This chain links TRBV21-1 with TRBJ1-2. TRBV21-1 constitutes a pseudogene. The CDR3 sequence is 13 residues long. The chain's CDR3 is CASSKGGGAGYTF. CDR3 nucleotide sequence: TGTGCCAGCAGCAAAGGTGGGGGGGCTGGCTACACCTTC.

This clone was seen only once. V usage is TRBV27 and J usage is TRBJ1-2, with TRBD1 matching over 10 bases. V lost 2 bases, J lost 4 bases, and 7 bases stayed unmatched. Germline V CDR1 and CDR2: MNHEY, SMNVEV (reference sequence). This CDR3 has 16 residues. The CDR3 region has the DNA TGTGCCAGCAGTTTAATTATGGGGACAGGGGCCTATGGCTACACCTTC. Protein product: CASSLIMGTGAYGYTF.

The chain recombines TRBV18 with TRBJ2-3; 8 bases are a match to TRBD1. The CDR3 extends over 16 amino acids. V trimming: 3 bases; J trimming: 3 bases; junction bases outside the gene matches: 8. Germline V CDR1 and CDR2: KGHSH, LQKENI. DNA for the CDR3: TGTGCCAGCTCACCCCGGACAGGGTGGGGAACAGATACGCAGTATTTT. This translates into CASSPRTGWGTDTQYF.

This clone was found once. This chain joins TRBV5-1 and TRBJ2-3; 7 bases line up with TRBD1. Per the germline V gene, CDR1 is SGHRS and CDR2 is YFSETQ. Trimming at V came to 3 bases and at J to 2 bases, leaving 6 bases not matched to a gene. The CDR3 loop spans 15 amino acids. The CDR3 region has the DNA TGCGCCAGCAGCTGGGGACAGAGTAACACAGATACGCAGTATTTT. Amino acid sequence: CASSWGQSNTDTQYF.

V and J are TRBV10-3 and TRBJ2-1; 7 bases are a match to TRBD1. Trimming cost V 5 bases and J 7 bases; bases outside gene matches: 11. The germline V gene encodes CDR1 ENHRY and CDR2 SYGVKD. The CDR3 extends over 15 amino acids. CDR3 region: CAISSGRDSMNEQFF. The CDR3 DNA reads TGTGCCATCAGTAGCGGTAGGGACAGTATGAATGAGCAGTTCTTC.

The chain couples TRBV5-1 to TRBJ2-5; TRBD2 matches at 12 bases. The CDR3 covers 14 residues. Germline assignment: CDR1 SGHRS and CDR2 YFSETQ. V shed 6 bases, J shed 5 bases, and the junction held 5 bases outside the gene matches. CDR3: CASTHGLAGETQYF. The DNA for the CDR3 is TGCGCCAGCACCCACGGACTAGCGGGGGAGACCCAGTACTTC.

This chain joins TRBV19 and TRBJ2-7, with D unresolved. V dropped 1 base and J dropped 3 bases, with 7 bases sitting between them. This CDR3 region has 13 residues. Germline V gene data show CDR1 as LNHDA and CDR2 as SQIVND (reference sequence). The CDR3 sequence is CASSIGQNYEQYF. The DNA for the CDR3 is TGTGCCAGTAGTATAGGGCAGAACTACGAGCAGTACTTC.

The chain couples TRBV6-1 to TRBJ2-7, with 9 bases identical to TRBD1. Germline V gives CDR1 MNHNS, CDR2 SASEGT. This CDR3 region has 14 residues. The junction had 6 bases not matched to a gene; V was cut back by 3 bases and J by 6 bases. CDR3: CASSDGTGKFEQYF. Written as DNA, the CDR3 is TGTGCCAGCAGTGACGGGACAGGGAAGTTCGAGCAGTACTTC.

V and J are TRBV7-2 and TRBJ2-7; possible D gene TRBD1, 5 bases. In germline, CDR1 is SGHTA, CDR2 FQGNSA. V was shortened by 1 base and J by 3 bases, with 13 bases between the two germline ends. The CDR3 runs 15 residues. In DNA form, the CDR3 reads TGTGCCAGCAGCTTAGTAGGGGAACCCATCTACGAGCAGTACTTC. Amino acids: CASSLVGEPIYEQYF.

The chain combines TRBV7-2 with TRBJ2-5; TRBD2 matches 8 bases. Germline CDR1 SGHTA, CDR2 FQGNSA. V shed 2 bases and J 2 bases; nucleotides not matched to a gene: 4. The CDR3 is 15 amino acids. CDR3 DNA sequence: TGTGCCAGCAGCTTATGGAGACTAGCGCAAGAGACCCAGTACTTC. Its translation: CASSLWRLAQETQYF. The whole variable domain, filled in from reference TRBV7-2 and TRBJ2-5, reads GAGVSQSPSNKVTEKGKDVELRCDPISGHTALYWYRQSLGQGLEFLIYFQGNSAPDKSGLPSDRFSAERTGGSVSTLTIQRTQQEDSAVYLCASSLWRLAQETQYFGPGTRLLVL.

This sequence joins TRBV9 and TRBJ1-6; the D is unclear. The CDR3 loop spans 15 amino acids. Germline V CDR1 and CDR2: SGDLS, YYNGEE. Trimming stripped 4 bases from V and 6 bases from J, with 14 bases between. CDR3 DNA: TGTGCCAGCAGCCCCCGTTTGCAGATTAATTCACCCCTCCACTTT. Translation gives CASSPRLQINSPLHF.

The V and J genes are TRBV14 and TRBJ2-3; a possible D gene is TRBD2 (6 bases). Germline V lookup: CDR1 SGHDN, CDR2 FVKESK. There are 20 residues in the CDR3. The V end lost 0 bases, the J end lost 1 base, and 23 bases lay between the germline ends. CDR3 region: CASSQDPGLTQHLCTDTQYF. The DNA for the CDR3 is TGTGCCAGCAGCCAAGACCCGGGACTCACCCAACACTTGTGCACAGATACGCAGTATTTT.

The chain links TRBV6-1 to TRBJ1-5, with D possibly TRBD1 on 5 matching bases. This CDR3 region has 14 residues. Germline V gives CDR1 MNHNS, CDR2 SASEGT. Trimming took off 10 bases at V and 5 bases at J, with 18 bases between the two ends. CDR3 amino acids: CAIHDNWGDQPQHF. DNA of the CDR3: TGTGCCATCCACGACAATTGGGGGGATCAGCCCCAGCATTTT.

The chain combines TRBV2 with TRBJ1-5; 9 nucleotides agree with TRBD1. The CDR3 covers 16 residues. With V trimmed by 2 bases and J by 3 bases, 5 bases remained unmatched. The germline gives CDR1 SNHLY, CDR2 FYNNEI. CDR3 in amino acids: CASSEHGTGLNQPQHF. The CDR3 DNA is TGTGCCAGCAGTGAACATGGGACAGGGCTCAATCAGCCCCAGCATTTT.

The rearrangement uses TRBV2 and TRBJ1-2; D may be TRBD1 (6 bases). The V end was cut by 1 base, the J end by 0 bases, with 9 bases between. CDR3 size: 15 residues. Germline CDR1 and CDR2: SNHLY and FYNNEI. The CDR3 loop reads CASSEVTGTNYGYTF. In DNA form, the CDR3 reads TGTGCCAGCAGTGAAGTAACAGGGACTAACTATGGCTACACCTTC.

The chain employs TRBV11-3 and TRBJ2-5; D may be TRBD2 (5 bases). V dropped 4 bases and J dropped 4 bases, with 13 bases sitting between them. CDR1 is SGHNT and CDR2 is YENEEA in the germline V gene. The CDR3 sequence is 14 residues long. The CDR3, as DNA: TGTGCCAGCAGCTCGGACTCGAGAGGAGAGACCCAGTACTTC. Encoded protein: CASSSDSRGETQYF. The whole variable domain, filled in from reference TRBV11-3 and TRBJ2-5, reads EAGVVQSPRYKIIEKKQPVAFWCNPISGHNTLYWYLQNLGQGPELLIRYENEEAVDDSQLPKDRFSAERLKGVDSTLKIQPAELGDSAVYLCASSSDSRGETQYFGPGTRLLVL.

This clone was seen only a few times. The chain carries TRBV4-2 and TRBJ1-5; TRBD1 is a possible D gene (6 bases). V lost 0 bases to trimming and J lost 7 bases, with 13 bases between them. This CDR3 region has 15 residues. The germline V gene has CDR1 LGHNA and CDR2 YNFKEQ. The CDR3 loop is CASSQDWGPGQPQHF. DNA for the CDR3: TGTGCCAGCAGCCAAGATTGGGGGCCGGGGCAGCCCCAGCATTTT.

J is TRBJ2-3 and V is TRBV6-5, with no clear D. Germline lookup yields CDR1 MNHEY and CDR2 SVGAGI. Trimming cost V 2 bases and J 0 bases, with 6 bases left between them. The CDR3 loop spans 14 amino acids. The CDR3 nucleotides are TGTGCCAGCAGTTACCTGGGCAGCACAGATACGCAGTATTTT. It is translated as CASSYLGSTDTQYF.

The rearrangement links TRBV7-3 to TRBJ2-1; maybe TRBD2 (6 bases). CDR3 size: 13 residues. Germline V gene sequence: CDR1 SGHTA, CDR2 FQGTGA. The V end was cut by 3 bases, the J end by 5 bases, with 8 bases between. The CDR3: CASSFLADNEQFF. The CDR3 DNA follows: TGTGCCAGCAGCTTTTTAGCGGACAATGAGCAGTTCTTC.

Only one count was recorded for this clone. The rearrangement uses TRBV30 and TRBJ2-2; 10 bases agree with TRBD1. Trimming at V came to 5 bases and at J to 6 bases, leaving 3 bases not matched to a gene. The CDR3 is 13 residues long. Germline V gene lookup returns CDR1 GTSNPN and CDR2 SVGIG (reference sequence). The CDR3 reads CAWGTGVPGELFF. As DNA, the CDR3 is TGTGCCTGGGGGACAGGGGTTCCCGGGGAGCTGTTTTTT.

This rearrangement joins TRBV5-8 to TRBJ2-6; 8 positions match TRBD1. The CDR3 loop spans 14 amino acids. The junction had 1 base not matched to a gene; V was cut back by 8 bases and J by 0 bases. Germline V gene data show CDR1 as SGHTS and CDR2 as YDEGEE. The chain's CDR3 is CARGQGSGANVLTF. The CDR3, as DNA: TGTGCCAGAGGACAGGGCTCTGGGGCCAACGTCCTGACTTTC.

J is TRBJ2-7 and V is TRBV21-1; the table's D call TRBD2 went unverified against the DNA. TRBV21-1 is noted as a pseudogene. The CDR3 loop spans 15 amino acids. CDR3 sequence reads: CASSNRGGALYEQYF. The CDR3 DNA reads as TGTGCCAGCAGCAATAGAGGAGGGGCACTCTACGAGCAGTACTTC.

This chain joins TRBV5-4 and TRBJ1-3, with 7 bases fitting TRBD1. CDR3 length equals 15 residues. With V trimmed by 4 bases and J by 0 bases, 4 bases remained unmatched. The germline V gene encodes CDR1 SGHNT and CDR2 YYREEE (reference sequence). Written as DNA, the CDR3 is TGTGCCAGCAGCCCCGGGACAGCCTCTGGAAACACCATATATTTT. Translation: CASSPGTASGNTIYF.

The rearrangement uses TRBV7-6 and TRBJ2-1; 7 bases match TRBD2. V lost 5 bases and J lost 5; bases outside the gene matches: 15. The CDR3 runs 17 residues. Germline V CDR1 and CDR2: SGHVS, FNYEAQ. The CDR3 coding sequence is TGTGCCAGCAGCCCCTCCTCTAGCGGAGCTTCCCACAATGAGCAGTTCTTC. The encoded protein is CASSPSSSGASHNEQFF.

The rearrangement joins TRBV27 to TRBJ1-5; the D is unclear. The V gene lost 0 bases and the J gene lost 0 bases, with 3 bases spanning the gap. The CDR3 sequence is 14 residues long. CDR1 and CDR2 from the germline V gene are MNHEY and SMNVEV (reference sequence). The CDR3 protein is CASSLSGSNQPQHF. In DNA form, the CDR3 reads TGTGCCAGCAGTTTATCCGGTAGCAATCAGCCCCAGCATTTT.

The chain has TRBV7-9 and TRBJ2-7, with D maybe TRBD2 (6 bases). The length of the CDR3 is 14 residues. Between the trimmed V and J ends, which lost 6 bases and 1 base, there was a span of 13 bases. Per germline, CDR1 SEHNR and CDR2 FQNEAQ (reference sequence). CDR3 amino acids: CASSDRLASYEQYF. The CDR3 DNA reads TGTGCCAGCAGTGATAGGCTAGCGTCCTACGAGCAGTACTTC.

The chain links TRBV7-3 to TRBJ2-7; 8 bases align to TRBD2. With V trimmed by 1 base and J by 4 bases, 9 bases remained unmatched. The CDR3 consists of 16 residues. CDR1 is SGHTA and CDR2 is FQGTGA in the germline V gene. The CDR3 here is CASSLNKAGAAYEQYF. CDR3 nucleotides: TGTGCCAGCAGCTTAAATAAAGCGGGAGCGGCATACGAGCAGTACTTC.

This clone occurred once. The chain uses TRBV7-2 and TRBJ1-2, with D tentatively TRBD1 (5 bases). Germline CDR1 is SGHTA and CDR2 is FQGNSA. The V end was cut by 3 bases, the J end by 8 bases, with 16 bases between. The CDR3 is made up of 14 amino acids. In DNA form, the CDR3 reads TGTGCCAGCAGCTTCCAACCAGGGATGGAGGGCTACACCTTC. This encodes CASSFQPGMEGYTF.